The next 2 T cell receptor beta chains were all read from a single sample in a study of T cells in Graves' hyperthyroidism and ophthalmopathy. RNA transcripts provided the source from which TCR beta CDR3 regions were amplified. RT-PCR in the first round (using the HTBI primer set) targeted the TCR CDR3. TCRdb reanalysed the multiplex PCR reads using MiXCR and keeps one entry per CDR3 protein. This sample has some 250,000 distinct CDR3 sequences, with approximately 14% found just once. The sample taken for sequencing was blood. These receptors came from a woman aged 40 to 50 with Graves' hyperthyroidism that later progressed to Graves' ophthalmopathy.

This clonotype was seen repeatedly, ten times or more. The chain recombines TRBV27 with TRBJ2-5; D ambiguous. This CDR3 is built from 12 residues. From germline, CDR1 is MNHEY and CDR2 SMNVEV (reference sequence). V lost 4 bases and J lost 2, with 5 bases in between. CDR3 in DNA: TGTGCCAGCAGTTCCTCACAAGAGACCCAGTACTTC. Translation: CASSSSQETQYF.

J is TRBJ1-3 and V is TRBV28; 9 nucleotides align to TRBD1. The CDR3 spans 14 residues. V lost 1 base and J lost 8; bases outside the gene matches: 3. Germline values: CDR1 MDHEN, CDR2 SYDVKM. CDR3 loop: CASSLLRTGDTIYF. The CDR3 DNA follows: TGTGCCAGCAGTTTATTACGGACAGGGGACACCATATATTTT.